This record concerns one TCR beta chain sequence. Its matching antigen is unknown. This record comes from a study of STAT3 mutations in large granular lymphocyte leukemia. Points from the study as a whole: After therapy, 6 of 18 patients switched clonotypes, all new clones STAT3 wild type. At least one immunodominant TCR beta clonotype appeared in every T-cell large granular lymphocyte leukemia patient.

Trimming cost V 3 bases and J 5 bases, with 1 base left between them. The CDR3 is 11 residues long. The germline V gene has CDR1 MNHNS and CDR2 SASEGT. Average productive template count per sample was about 44,000. The assay was immunoSEQ multiplex PCR, and TCRdb's table has in-frame clones only and misses some. This table has approximately 12,000 clones, about three quarters appearing once. The chain joins TRBV6-1 to TRBJ2-2; unclear D gene. The TCR sequence derives from a man aged 60 to 69 with T-cell large granular lymphocyte leukemia. Some clones in this sample may be carry-over from other donors' samples. Material: peripheral blood mononuclear cells. CDR3 bases: TGTGCCAGCAGTGAGACCGGGGAGCTGTTTTTT. It is translated as CASSETGELFF.